This T cell receptor beta chain was recovered during a study of identical twins. The germline V gene encodes CDR1 MGHRA and CDR2 YSYEKL. This CDR3 spans 16 amino acids. Trimming cost V 3 bases and J 6 bases; bases outside gene matches: 6. All donors were healthy Caucasians. This clonotype has a handful of counts. The antigen remains undetermined. General observations from the study: These conclusions were based on statistical analysis (cross-sectional, not following the same donors). In monozygotic twins, models underestimated the sharing of out-of-frame TCR alpha.

Each CDR3 protein gets one entry after TCRdb re-called the 5' RACE reads with MiXCR. There are about 340,000 distinct CDR3 sequences in the sample; 10% to 15% occur only once, and approximately 7.5% lies in the top ten. The sample was also linked to a second study, of yellow fever vaccine responses in identical twins.

The chain recombines TRBV4-1 with TRBJ2-2, with 11 bases matching TRBD2. The sequenced material came from CD8+ T cells sorted from blood. The TCR was taken from a woman aged 18-29 years in good health. CDR3 sequence reads: CASSHPTSGSAGELFF. The CDR3 bases are TGCGCCAGCAGCCATCCTACTAGCGGGAGCGCCGGGGAGCTGTTTTTT.